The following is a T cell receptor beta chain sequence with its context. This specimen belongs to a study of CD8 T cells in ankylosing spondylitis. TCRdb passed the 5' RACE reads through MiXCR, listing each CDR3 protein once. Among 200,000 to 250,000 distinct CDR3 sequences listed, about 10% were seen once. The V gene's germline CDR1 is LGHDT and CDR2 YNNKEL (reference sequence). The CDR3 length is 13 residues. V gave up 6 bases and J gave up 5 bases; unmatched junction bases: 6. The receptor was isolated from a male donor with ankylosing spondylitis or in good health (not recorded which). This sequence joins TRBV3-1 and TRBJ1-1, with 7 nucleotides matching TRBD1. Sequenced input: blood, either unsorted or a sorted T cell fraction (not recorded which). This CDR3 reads CASSRTGETEAFF. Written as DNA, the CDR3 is TGTGCCAGCAGTCGCACAGGGGAAACTGAAGCTTTCTTT.